These T cell receptor beta chains were read from a single sample in a study of Graves' ophthalmopathy and Graves' hyperthyroidism. TCRdb ran MiXCR on the multiplex PCR reads and lists one entry per CDR3 protein. Altogether hundreds of thousands of distinct CDR3 sequences are present, 22% being singletons, with the ten largest covering 7.1%. Sequencing input: peripheral blood. The receptors here all came from a woman between 18 and 30 years old with stable Graves' hyperthyroidism. Some clones in this sample may be carry-over from other donors' samples. Each CDR3 is given with its conserved first and last residue. A D gene is named only where the DNA matches it firmly. Clone size is given for some rows only: seen once, a few or many times, or a class if the clone is expanded.

d_call: TRBD1; v_call: TRBV6-2/TRBV6-3; j_call: TRBJ1-3; clone_size: .; cdr3_nt: TGTGCCAGCAGTTTCGAATCCGGGACAGGGGAGACTGGAAACACCATATATTTT; cdr3_aa: CASSFESGTGETGNTIYF
d_call: .; v_call: TRBV18; j_call: TRBJ2-5; clone_size: .; cdr3_nt: TGTGCCAGCGACAAGGTGGGCGGTGGAGAGACCCAGTACTTC; cdr3_aa: CASDKVGGGETQYF
d_call: .; v_call: TRBV20-1; j_call: TRBJ2-7; clone_size: many; cdr3_nt: TGCAGTGCTAGAGAGGGGGCCGGGGACGAGCAGTACTTC; cdr3_aa: CSAREGAGDEQYF
d_call: .; v_call: TRBV11-2; j_call: TRBJ2-5; clone_size: many; cdr3_nt: TGTGCCAGCAGCCCCCCGGAAGCCTTAACCCGAGAGACCCAGTACTTC; cdr3_aa: CASSPPEALTRETQYF
d_call: .; v_call: TRBV5-1; j_call: TRBJ2-7; clone_size: many; cdr3_nt: TGCGCCAGCAGCCAACCAGGGTCGGAGGAGCAGTACTTC; cdr3_aa: CASSQPGSEEQYF
d_call: .; v_call: TRBV12-3/TRBV12-4; j_call: TRBJ1-2; clone_size: .; cdr3_nt: TGTGCCAGCAGTGCCGCAGGGTCTCGCGGCTACACCTTC; cdr3_aa: CASSAAGSRGYTF
d_call: TRBD1; v_call: TRBV10-3; j_call: TRBJ1-1; clone_size: few; cdr3_nt: TGTGCCATCAGCCCGGGACAGGGGTCCACTGAAGCTTTCTTT; cdr3_aa: CAISPGQGSTEAFF
d_call: .; v_call: TRBV20-1; j_call: TRBJ1-6; clone_size: few; cdr3_nt: TGCAGTGCTAAGGTGGAGAGCTCCTATAATTCACCCCTCCACTTT; cdr3_aa: CSAKVESSYNSPLHF
d_call: TRBD2; v_call: TRBV15; j_call: TRBJ2-5; clone_size: many; cdr3_nt: TGTGCCACCAGCGGCGGACTAGCGGGAGAGTTCCGTATAGAGACCCAGTACTTC; cdr3_aa: CATSGGLAGEFRIETQYF
d_call: .; v_call: TRBV27; j_call: TRBJ1-5; clone_size: many; cdr3_nt: TGTGCCAGCAGTCCGAGAGGGACGGCCAACAATCAGCCCCAGCATTTT; cdr3_aa: CASSPRGTANNQPQHF
d_call: TRBD2; v_call: TRBV20-1; j_call: TRBJ2-5; clone_size: many; cdr3_nt: TGCAGTGCGGCCAGCGGGGGTGTGGAAACCCAGTACTTC; cdr3_aa: CSAASGGVETQYF
d_call: .; v_call: TRBV28; j_call: TRBJ2-7; clone_size: .; cdr3_nt: TGTGCCAGCAGTTTATTACAGGGCGGCGAGCAGTACTTC; cdr3_aa: CASSLLQGGEQYF
d_call: TRBD1; v_call: TRBV2; j_call: TRBJ1-6; clone_size: many; cdr3_nt: TGTGCCAGCAGGGGGGACAGCCCAAATCCCCTCCACTTT; cdr3_aa: CASRGDSPNPLHF
d_call: .; v_call: TRBV6-5; j_call: TRBJ1-2; clone_size: many; cdr3_nt: TGTGCCAGCAGTTACTCGGCAGGCCCAAACTATGGCTACACCTTC; cdr3_aa: CASSYSAGPNYGYTF
d_call: TRBD1; v_call: TRBV20-1; j_call: TRBJ1-2; clone_size: many; cdr3_nt: TGCAGGGCCGACAGGGCTACGAGCTACACCTTC; cdr3_aa: CRADRATSYTF
d_call: .; v_call: TRBV14; j_call: TRBJ2-5; clone_size: many; cdr3_nt: TGTGCCAGCAGCCAAAGGGGCCTAGAGACCCAGTACTTC; cdr3_aa: CASSQRGLETQYF
d_call: TRBD1; v_call: TRBV11-3; j_call: TRBJ1-1; clone_size: .; cdr3_nt: TGTGCCAGCAGTAAGGGGGCCTTTGGCACTGAAGCTTTCTTT; cdr3_aa: CASSKGAFGTEAFF
d_call: .; v_call: TRBV27; j_call: TRBJ1-6; clone_size: many; cdr3_nt: TGTGCCAGCAGTGGGCCGGGACGGGATAATTCACCCCTCCACTTT; cdr3_aa: CASSGPGRDNSPLHF
d_call: .; v_call: TRBV4-1; j_call: TRBJ1-1; clone_size: few; cdr3_nt: TGCGCCAGCAGCCAAGATCTCCTAACCGTGAACACTGAAGCTTTCTTT; cdr3_aa: CASSQDLLTVNTEAFF
d_call: .; v_call: TRBV29-1; j_call: TRBJ1-2; clone_size: many; cdr3_nt: TGCAGTACCGGGCCCCTAATCGGGGGCTACACCTTC; cdr3_aa: CSTGPLIGGYTF
d_call: .; v_call: TRBV30; j_call: TRBJ1-2; clone_size: few; cdr3_nt: TGTGCCTGGGGTGGACATTATGGCTACACCTTC; cdr3_aa: CAWGGHYGYTF
d_call: .; v_call: TRBV6-5; j_call: TRBJ2-5; clone_size: few; cdr3_nt: TGTGCCAGCAGTTACTGGGGGGAACAAGAGACCCAGTACTTC; cdr3_aa: CASSYWGEQETQYF
d_call: .; v_call: TRBV7-9; j_call: TRBJ2-5; clone_size: .; cdr3_nt: TGTGCCAGCAGCTTCCAGGGTTTGGGAAAGACCCAGTACTTC; cdr3_aa: CASSFQGLGKTQYF
d_call: .; v_call: TRBV20-1; j_call: TRBJ2-7; clone_size: .; cdr3_nt: TGCAGTGCTCGACCGCCCGAAGGGCTCGCCGAGCAGTACTTC; cdr3_aa: CSARPPEGLAEQYF
d_call: TRBD1; v_call: TRBV28; j_call: TRBJ2-7; clone_size: .; cdr3_nt: TGTGCCAGCAGCCGAGGGGGCGCGGGCTACGAGCAGTACTTC; cdr3_aa: CASSRGGAGYEQYF
d_call: .; v_call: TRBV2; j_call: TRBJ2-5; clone_size: many; cdr3_nt: TGTGCCAGCAGGGGCCAGATACAAGAGACCCAGTACTTC; cdr3_aa: CASRGQIQETQYF
d_call: .; v_call: TRBV15; j_call: TRBJ1-2; clone_size: many; cdr3_nt: TGTGCCACCAGCAGAGTCCCCCTCGGGTCTTCTGGCTACACCTTC; cdr3_aa: CATSRVPLGSSGYTF
d_call: TRBD1; v_call: TRBV15; j_call: TRBJ2-7; clone_size: many; cdr3_nt: TGTGCCACCAGCTTAATCGGGACAGGGGGAACCTACGAGCAGTACTTC; cdr3_aa: CATSLIGTGGTYEQYF